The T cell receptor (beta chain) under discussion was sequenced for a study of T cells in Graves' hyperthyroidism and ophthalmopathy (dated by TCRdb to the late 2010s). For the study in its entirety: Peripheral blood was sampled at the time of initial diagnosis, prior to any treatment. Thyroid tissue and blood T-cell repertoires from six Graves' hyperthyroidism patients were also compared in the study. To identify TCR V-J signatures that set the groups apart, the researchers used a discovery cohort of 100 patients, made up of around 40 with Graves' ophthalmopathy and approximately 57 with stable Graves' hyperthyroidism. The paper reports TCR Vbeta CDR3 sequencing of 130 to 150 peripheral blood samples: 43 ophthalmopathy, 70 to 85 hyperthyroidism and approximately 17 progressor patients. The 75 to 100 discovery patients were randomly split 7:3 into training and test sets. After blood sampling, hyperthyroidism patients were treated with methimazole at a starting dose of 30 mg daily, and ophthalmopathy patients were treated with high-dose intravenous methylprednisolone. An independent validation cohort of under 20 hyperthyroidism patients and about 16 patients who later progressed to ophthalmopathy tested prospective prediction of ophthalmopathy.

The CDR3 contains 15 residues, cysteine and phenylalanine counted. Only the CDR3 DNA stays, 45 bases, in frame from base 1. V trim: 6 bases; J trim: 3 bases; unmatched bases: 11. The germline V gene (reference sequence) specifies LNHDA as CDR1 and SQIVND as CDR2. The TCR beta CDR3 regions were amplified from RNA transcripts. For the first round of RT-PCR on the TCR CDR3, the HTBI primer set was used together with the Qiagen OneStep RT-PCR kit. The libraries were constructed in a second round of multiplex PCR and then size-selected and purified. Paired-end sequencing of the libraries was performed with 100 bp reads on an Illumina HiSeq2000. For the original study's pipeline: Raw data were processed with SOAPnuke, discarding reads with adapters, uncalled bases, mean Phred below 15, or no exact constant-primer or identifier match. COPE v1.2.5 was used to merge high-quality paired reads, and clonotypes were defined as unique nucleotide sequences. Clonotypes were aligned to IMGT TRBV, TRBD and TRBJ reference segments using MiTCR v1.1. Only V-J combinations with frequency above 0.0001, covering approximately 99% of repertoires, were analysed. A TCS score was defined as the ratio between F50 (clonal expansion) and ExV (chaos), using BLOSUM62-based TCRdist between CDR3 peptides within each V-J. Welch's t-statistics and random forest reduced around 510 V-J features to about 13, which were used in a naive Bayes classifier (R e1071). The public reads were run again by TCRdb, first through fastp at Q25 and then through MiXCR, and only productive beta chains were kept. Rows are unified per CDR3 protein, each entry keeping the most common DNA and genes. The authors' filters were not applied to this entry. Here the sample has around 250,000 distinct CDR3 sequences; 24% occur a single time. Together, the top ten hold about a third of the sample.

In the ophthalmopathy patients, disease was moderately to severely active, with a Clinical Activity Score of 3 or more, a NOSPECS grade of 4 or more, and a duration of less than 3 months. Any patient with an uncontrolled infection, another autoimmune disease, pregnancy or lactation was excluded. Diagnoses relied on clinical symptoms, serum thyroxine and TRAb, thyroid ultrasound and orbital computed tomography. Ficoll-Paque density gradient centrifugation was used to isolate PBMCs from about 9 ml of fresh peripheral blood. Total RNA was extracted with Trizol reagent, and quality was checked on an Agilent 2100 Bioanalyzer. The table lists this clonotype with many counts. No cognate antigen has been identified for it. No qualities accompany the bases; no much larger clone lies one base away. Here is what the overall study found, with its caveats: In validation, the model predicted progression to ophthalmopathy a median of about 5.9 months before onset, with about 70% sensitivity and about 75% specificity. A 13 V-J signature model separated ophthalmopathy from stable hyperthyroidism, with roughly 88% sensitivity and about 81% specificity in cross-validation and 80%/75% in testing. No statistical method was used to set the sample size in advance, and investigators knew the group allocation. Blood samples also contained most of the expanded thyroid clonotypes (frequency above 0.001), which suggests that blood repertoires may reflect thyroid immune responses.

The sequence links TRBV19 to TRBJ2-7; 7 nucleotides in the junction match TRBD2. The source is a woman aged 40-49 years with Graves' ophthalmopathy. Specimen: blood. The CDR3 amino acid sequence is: CASSHSSGGVYEQYF. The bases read TGTGCCAGTAGCCACTCTAGCGGAGGGGTCTACGAGCAGTACTTC.